One and the same sample provided the 21 T cell receptor beta chains below, sequenced in a study of cytomegalovirus exposure and HLA in healthy donors. Measured with immunoSEQ multiplex PCR; TCRdb has only the in-frame clones, and not every one. The sample shows a few hundred thousand clones, more than 80% of them seen only once. Sample: PBMCs. Receptors were obtained from a woman aged 18-29 years in good health and CMV-seronegative.

This clone was seen a handful of times. The rearrangement joins TRBV30 to TRBJ1-1, with D unclear. This CDR3 is 11 amino acids long. Trimming stripped 0 bases from V and 3 bases from J, with 2 bases between. Germline-derived CDR1 and CDR2 are GTSNPN and SVGIG (reference sequence). The CDR3: CAWSVDTEAFF. CDR3 bases: TGTGCCTGGAGTGTCGACACTGAAGCTTTCTTT.

J is TRBJ2-5 and V is TRBV6-1, with TRBD1 matching over 7 bases. The V gene's germline CDR1 is MNHNS and CDR2 SASEGT. This CDR3 has 14 residues. The J segment lost 4 bases and the V segment lost 1 base, leaving 3 bases of the junction unmatched. CDR3 loop: CASSEVDRVETQYF. CDR3 bases: TGTGCCAGCAGTGAAGTAGACAGGGTAGAGACCCAGTACTTC.

This clone was observed a single time. This CDR3 is CASSELGSGTGDSEAFF. The CDR3 coding sequence is TGTGCCAGCAGTGAATTAGGAAGTGGGACAGGGGACTCTGAAGCTTTCTTT. The chain is built from TRBV25-1 and TRBJ1-1; TRBD1 matches at 10 bases. Looked up from germline, CDR1 is MGHDK and CDR2 is SYGVNS. With 1 base clipped from V and 6 bases from J, the junction kept 11 bases outside the gene matches. The CDR3 is made up of 17 amino acids.

The chain employs TRBV5-4 and TRBJ2-5, with TRBD2 as a possible D gene (6 bases). V was pared by 5 bases and J by 3 bases, with 11 bases between. This CDR3 has 13 residues. Germline values: CDR1 SGHNT, CDR2 YYREEE (reference sequence). The CDR3 bases are TGTGCCAGCAGTTCCTGGGGGGAAGAGACCCAGTACTTC. Protein product: CASSSWGEETQYF.

The chain has TRBV4-1 and TRBJ1-5; 8 nucleotides match TRBD1. The CDR3 length is 14 residues. Losses at the gene ends were 4 bases for V and 4 bases for J; bases not matched to a gene: 3. Germline V gives CDR1 MGHRA, CDR2 YSYEKL. CDR3 in amino acids: CASSPRTGNQPQHF. The CDR3 nucleotides read TGCGCCAGCAGCCCCCGGACAGGGAATCAGCCCCAGCATTTT.

This rearrangement joins TRBV28 to TRBJ2-7, with a weak D call TRBD1 (6 bases). Trimming took off 2 bases at V and 5 bases at J, with 13 bases between the two ends. The CDR3 sequence is 14 residues long. The germline gives CDR1 MDHEN, CDR2 SYDVKM. Here the CDR3 reads CASSLVQGGHEQYF. CDR3 nucleotide sequence: TGTGCCAGCAGTTTAGTACAGGGTGGCCACGAGCAGTACTTC.

The rearrangement uses TRBV28 and TRBJ1-2; 9 positions agree with TRBD1. V shed 6 bases and J 6 bases; nucleotides not matched to a gene: 5. Germline lookup yields CDR1 MDHEN and CDR2 SYDVKM. The CDR3 length is 13 residues. CDR3 loop: CASSAGTGNGYTF. CDR3 nucleotides: TGTGCCAGCAGCGCCGGGACAGGGAATGGCTACACCTTC.

This clone was detected only once. The V and J genes are TRBV9 and TRBJ1-2; D is uncertain. The CDR3 extends over 14 amino acids. The germline CDR1 and CDR2 sequences are SGDLS and YYNGEE. V dropped 2 bases and J dropped 0 bases, with 8 bases sitting between them. The CDR3 protein is CASSVHRTNYGYTF. CDR3 DNA sequence: TGTGCCAGCAGCGTGCACAGAACTAACTATGGCTACACCTTC.

In its sample, this clone was seen a few times. The chain is built from TRBV30 and TRBJ1-1, with TRBD1 identical over 9 bases. V was clipped by 1 base and J by 1 base; unmatched bases: 4. The germline V gene encodes CDR1 GTSNPN and CDR2 SVGIG (reference sequence). The CDR3 is made up of 15 amino acids. CDR3 in DNA: TGTGCCTGGAGTGGGTGGGACAGGGCGAACACTGAAGCTTTCTTT. Its translation is CAWSGWDRANTEAFF.

The rearrangement uses TRBV6-1 and TRBJ1-2; D perhaps matches TRBD1 (5 bases). V dropped 6 bases and J dropped 7 bases, with 6 bases sitting between them. The CDR3 totals 10 residues. CDR1 and CDR2 (germline): MNHNS, SASEGT. CDR3 sequence: CASRGAGYTF. In DNA, the CDR3 is TGTGCCAGCAGAGGGGCTGGCTACACCTTC.

The genes are TRBV5-8 and TRBJ1-2; 9 bases map to TRBD1. Germline V gene sequence: CDR1 SGHTS, CDR2 YDEGEE. This CDR3 has 18 residues. V was pared by 0 bases and J by 4 bases, with 13 bases of the junction left unmatched. The CDR3 nucleotides read TGTGCCAGCAGCTTGGACAGGGGGCGCGCCCGCGGGAGCTATGGCTACACCTTC. Amino acids: CASSLDRGRARGSYGYTF.

This chain uses TRBV5-1 with TRBJ2-7; 7 bases are a match to TRBD1. The V gene's germline CDR1 is SGHRS and CDR2 YFSETQ. The J segment lost 4 bases and the V segment lost 0 bases, leaving 10 bases of the junction unmatched. This CDR3 has 16 amino acids. CDR3 DNA: TGCGCCAGCAGCTTGGAAGCTGTGACAGGGATTTACGAGCAGTACTTC. Protein: CASSLEAVTGIYEQYF.

The chain is built from TRBV18 and TRBJ1-2; D perhaps matches TRBD1 (6 bases). The V gene lost 6 bases and the J gene lost 2 bases, with 13 bases spanning the gap. Germline values: CDR1 KGHSH, CDR2 LQKENI. This CDR3 is built from 14 residues. The CDR3 nucleotides read TGTGCCAGCTCGAACAGGGAAGAAAACTATGGCTACACCTTC. Protein sequence: CASSNREENYGYTF.

The chain's CDR3 is CASGDRDEQYF. The DNA of the CDR3 is TGTGCCAGCGGCGACAGGGACGAGCAGTACTTC. The chain couples TRBV6-1 to TRBJ2-7; 7 nucleotides align to TRBD1. This CDR3 contains 11 residues. The germline gives CDR1 MNHNS, CDR2 SASEGT. J lost 5 bases, V lost 8 bases, and 3 bases had no gene match.

The chain links TRBV9 to TRBJ2-1; a weak D match, TRBD1 (5 bases). The CDR3 covers 16 residues. With 3 bases removed from V and 4 bases from J, the gap between germline ends came to 17 bases. Germline lookup yields CDR1 SGDLS and CDR2 YYNGEE. CDR3 amino acids: CASSGVLVGAYNEQFF. DNA of the CDR3: TGTGCCAGCAGCGGGGTCCTAGTAGGGGCTTACAATGAGCAGTTCTTC.

The rearrangement joins TRBV9 to TRBJ1-2; D is undetermined. CDR1 and CDR2 (germline): SGDLS, YYNGEE. The ends were cut back, 0 bases at V and 0 bases at J, with 9 bases in the middle. CDR3 size: 15 residues. The CDR3 loop is CASSVGRVPNYGYTF. CDR3 coding DNA: TGTGCCAGCAGCGTAGGGAGGGTTCCTAACTATGGCTACACCTTC.

The chain is built from TRBV15 and TRBJ2-3, with D perhaps matching TRBD1 (6 bases). V was pared by 4 bases and J by 1 base, with 12 bases between. This CDR3 spans 15 amino acids. CDR1 LNHNV and CDR2 YYDKDF come from the germline V gene (reference sequence). CDR3 in DNA: TGTGCCACCAGCATATACAGGGCCCGCACAGATACGCAGTATTTT. This sequence encodes CATSIYRARTDTQYF.

V usage is TRBV7-9 and J usage is TRBJ2-7; 13 bases map to TRBD2. The V segment lost 2 bases and the J segment 6 bases; nucleotides outside the gene matches: 13. This CDR3 has 18 amino acids. Germline V gene lookup returns CDR1 SEHNR and CDR2 FQNEAQ (reference sequence). The chain's CDR3 is CASSLRKVLAGGPGEQYF. CDR3 nucleotides: TGTGCCAGCAGCTTAAGAAAGGTACTAGCGGGAGGGCCTGGCGAGCAGTACTTC.

The V call is TRBV2, the J call TRBJ2-1; TRBD1 matches 7 bases. The CDR3 is made up of 15 amino acids. V dropped 3 bases and J dropped 5; count of bases not matched to a gene: 7. The germline V gene encodes CDR1 SNHLY and CDR2 FYNNEI. For the CDR3, the DNA is TGTGCCAGCAGTGATGACAGGGAGTTTAACAATGAGCAGTTCTTC. Amino acids: CASSDDREFNNEQFF.

The gene calls are TRBV7-8 and TRBJ1-5; D possibly corresponds to TRBD1 (5 bases). The germline V and J ends were trimmed by 0 bases and 6 bases, with 15 bases remaining between them. The germline gives CDR1 SGHVS, CDR2 FQNEAQ. This CDR3 contains 16 residues. The CDR3 bases are TGTGCCAGCAGCTTAGCGCTAGGCAGGGTTAGTCAGCCCCAGCATTTT. It translates to CASSLALGRVSQPQHF.

V and J are TRBV2 and TRBJ2-7, with 7 bases that match TRBD2. Per germline, CDR1 SNHLY and CDR2 FYNNEI. The CDR3 spans 13 residues. V lost 6 bases and J lost 7; bases outside the gene matches: 9. The CDR3 sequence: CASRKRGSGEQYF. CDR3 in DNA: TGTGCCAGCAGAAAACGCGGGAGCGGGGAGCAGTACTTC.